The rows below give T cell receptor beta chains drawn from one sample of a study of T-cell memory formation after mild COVID-19. From the 5' RACE reads, TCRdb called clonotypes with MiXCR, one entry per CDR3 protein. This table holds around 440,000 distinct CDR3 sequences, around a sixth found once. The sample was PBMCs or a T cell subset sorted from them (not recorded which). The receptors shown here come from an adult woman who had mild COVID-19 (a few samples of this study predate the infection). Cell type and time point are not known. Each CDR3 is given with its conserved first and last residue. The D gene is left open where the match is weak.

>TRBJ2-3|TRBV2|NA
CASSLSGRPAPDTQYF
>TRBJ1-1|TRBV5-4|NA
CASRKGNTEAFF
>TRBJ2-2|TRBV20-1|NA
CSARKGGATTGELFF
>TRBJ2-1|TRBV29-1|TRBD2
CSVAGLVNNEQFF
>TRBJ1-3|TRBV9|NA
CASSVDGGPGNTIYF
>TRBJ2-1|TRBV28|TRBD2
CASSLRREGRKQFF
>TRBJ1-6|TRBV5-1|NA
CASSFIGDKNSPLHF
>TRBJ2-7|TRBV6-6|NA
CASISGGLRDTVYEQYF
>TRBJ1-1|TRBV20-1|NA
CSASLPTNTEAFF
>TRBJ2-2|TRBV20-1|NA
CSARAWDRGDTGELFF
>TRBJ2-7|TRBV5-1|TRBD1
CASSVRGQGYEQYF
>TRBJ2-1|TRBV5-1|TRBD1
CASRFAGQEYNEQFF
>TRBJ2-7|TRBV7-9|TRBD1
CASSSRDRSYEQYF
>TRBJ2-2|TRBV7-6|TRBD2
CASSLRGKNGELFF
>TRBJ1-2|TRBV4-1|TRBD1
CASSQAPRTGGDYGYTF
>TRBJ2-1|TRBV10-3|TRBD2
CAISGASGGAYNEQFF
>TRBJ2-7|TRBV6-5|NA
CASTRAWDLSYEQYF
>TRBJ2-6|TRBV18|NA
CASSHSGANVLTF
>TRBJ1-5|TRBV18|TRBD1
CASSPPGQNQPQHF
>TRBJ2-7|TRBV19|NA
CASSMGRQFHEQYF
>TRBJ2-1|TRBV20-1|TRBD2
CRLGLAAYNEQFF
>TRBJ2-5|TRBV2|TRBD2
CASSDRLAGEFQETQYF
>TRBJ1-5|TRBV12-3/TRBV12-4|NA
CASSLSPAGNQPQHF
>TRBJ2-2|TRBV7-7|NA
CASSLAPPLTHTGELFF
>TRBJ2-7|TRBV29-1|TRBD1
CSVTGALSYEQYF
>TRBJ2-1|TRBV7-9|NA
CASSFEVVGNEQFF